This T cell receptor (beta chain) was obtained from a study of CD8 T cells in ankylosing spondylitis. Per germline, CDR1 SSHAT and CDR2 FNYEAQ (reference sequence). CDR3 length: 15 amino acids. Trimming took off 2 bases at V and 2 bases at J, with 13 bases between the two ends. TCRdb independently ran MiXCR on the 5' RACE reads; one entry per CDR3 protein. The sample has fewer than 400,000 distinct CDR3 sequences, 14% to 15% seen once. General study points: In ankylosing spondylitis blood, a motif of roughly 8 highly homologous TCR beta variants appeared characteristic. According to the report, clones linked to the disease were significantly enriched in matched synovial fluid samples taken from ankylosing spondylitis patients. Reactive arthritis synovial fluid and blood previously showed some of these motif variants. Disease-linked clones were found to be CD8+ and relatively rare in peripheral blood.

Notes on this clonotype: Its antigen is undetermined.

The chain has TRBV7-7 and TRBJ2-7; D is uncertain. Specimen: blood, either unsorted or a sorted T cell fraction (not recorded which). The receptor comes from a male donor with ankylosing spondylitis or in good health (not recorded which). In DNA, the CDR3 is TGTGCCAGCAGCTTATTGGACGGGCCTACCTACGAGCAGTACTTC. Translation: CASSLLDGPTYEQYF.